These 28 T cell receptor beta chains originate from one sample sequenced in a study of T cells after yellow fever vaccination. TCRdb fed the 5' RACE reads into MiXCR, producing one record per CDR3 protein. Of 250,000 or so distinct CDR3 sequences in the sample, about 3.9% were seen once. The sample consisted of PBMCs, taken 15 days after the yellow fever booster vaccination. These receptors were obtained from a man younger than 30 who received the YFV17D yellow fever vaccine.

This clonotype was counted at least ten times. In DNA, the CDR3 is TGCGCCAGCAGCTCCTCCGGGGGCTTAAGGGCTGAAGCTTTCTTT. This translates into CASSSSGGLRAEAFF. The chain couples TRBV5-1 to TRBJ1-1, with TRBD1 as a possible D gene (6 bases). Germline-derived CDR1 and CDR2 are SGHRS and YFSETQ. The CDR3 extends over 15 amino acids. V was clipped by 3 bases and J by 6 bases, with 18 bases between them.

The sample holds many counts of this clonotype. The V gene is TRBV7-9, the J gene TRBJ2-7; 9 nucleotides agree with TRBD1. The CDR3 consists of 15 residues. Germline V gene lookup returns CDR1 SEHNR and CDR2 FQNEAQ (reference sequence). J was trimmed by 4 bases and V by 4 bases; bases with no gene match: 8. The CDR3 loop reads CASSSRDRVNYEQYF. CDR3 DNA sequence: TGTGCCAGCAGCTCCCGGGACAGGGTCAATTACGAGCAGTACTTC.

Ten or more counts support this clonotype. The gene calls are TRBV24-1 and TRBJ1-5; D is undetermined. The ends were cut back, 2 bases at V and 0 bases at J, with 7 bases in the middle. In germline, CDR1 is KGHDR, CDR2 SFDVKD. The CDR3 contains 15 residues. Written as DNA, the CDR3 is TGTGCCACCAGTGATTCCATGTATAGCAATCAGCCCCAGCATTTT. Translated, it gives CATSDSMYSNQPQHF.

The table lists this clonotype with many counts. CDR3 loop: CASSAPTSNTEAFF. The CDR3 DNA is TGTGCCAGCAGCGCCCCAACATCGAACACTGAAGCTTTCTTT. The chain joins TRBV7-9 to TRBJ1-1; D is unresolved. The CDR3 has 14 amino acids. Trimming took 5 bases from V and 1 from J, leaving 11 bases between them. Germline loops: CDR1 SEHNR, CDR2 FQNEAQ (reference sequence).

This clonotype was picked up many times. This CDR3 is CASSWGGSGYTF. In nucleotides, the CDR3 is TGTGCCAGCTCCTGGGGGGGCTCTGGCTACACCTTC. V gene TRBV25-1 combines with J gene TRBJ1-2; TRBD1 is a possible D gene (6 bases). Per the germline V gene, CDR1 is MGHDK and CDR2 is SYGVNS. The CDR3 totals 12 residues. The V gene lost 8 bases and the J gene lost 7 bases, with 14 bases spanning the gap.

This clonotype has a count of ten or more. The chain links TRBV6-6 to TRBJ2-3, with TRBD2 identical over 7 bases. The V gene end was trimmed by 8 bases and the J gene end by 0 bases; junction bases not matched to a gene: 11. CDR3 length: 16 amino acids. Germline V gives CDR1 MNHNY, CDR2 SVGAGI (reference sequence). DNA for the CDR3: TGTGCCAGCGAATCACCCGAGGGACTAAGCACAGATACGCAGTATTTT. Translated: CASESPEGLSTDTQYF.

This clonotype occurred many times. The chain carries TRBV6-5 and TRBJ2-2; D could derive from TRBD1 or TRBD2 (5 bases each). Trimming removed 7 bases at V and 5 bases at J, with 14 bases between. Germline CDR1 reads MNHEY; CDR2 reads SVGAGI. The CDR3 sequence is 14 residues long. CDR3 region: CASTKLGVTGELFF. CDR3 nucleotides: TGTGCCAGCACTAAGTTGGGGGTAACCGGGGAGCTGTTTTTT.

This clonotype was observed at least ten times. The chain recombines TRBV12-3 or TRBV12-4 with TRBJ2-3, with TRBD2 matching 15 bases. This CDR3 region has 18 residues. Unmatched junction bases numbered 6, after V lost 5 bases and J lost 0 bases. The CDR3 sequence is CASSPPGLAGGSTDTQYF. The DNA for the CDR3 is TGTGCCAGCAGTCCACCGGGACTAGCGGGGGGTAGCACAGATACGCAGTATTTT.

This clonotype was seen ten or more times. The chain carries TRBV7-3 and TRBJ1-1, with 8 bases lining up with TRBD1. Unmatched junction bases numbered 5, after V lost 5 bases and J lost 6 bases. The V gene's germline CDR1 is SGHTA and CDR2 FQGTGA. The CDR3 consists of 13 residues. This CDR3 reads CASSPGGSAEAFF. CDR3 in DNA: TGTGCCAGCAGCCCAGGGGGCTCGGCTGAAGCTTTCTTT.

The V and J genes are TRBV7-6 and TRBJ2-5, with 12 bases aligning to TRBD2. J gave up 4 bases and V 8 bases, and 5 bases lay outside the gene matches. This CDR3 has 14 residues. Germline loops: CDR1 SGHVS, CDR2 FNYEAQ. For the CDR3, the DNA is TGTGCCAGCGGTCTAGCGGGGGGGCGAGAGACCCAGTACTTC. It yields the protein CASGLAGGRETQYF.

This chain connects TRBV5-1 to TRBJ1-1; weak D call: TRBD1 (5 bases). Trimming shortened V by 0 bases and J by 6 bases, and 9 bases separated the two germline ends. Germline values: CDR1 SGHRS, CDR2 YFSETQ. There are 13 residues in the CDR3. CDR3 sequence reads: CASSLGGAPEAFF. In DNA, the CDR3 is TGCGCCAGCAGCTTGGGGGGCGCCCCTGAAGCTTTCTTT.

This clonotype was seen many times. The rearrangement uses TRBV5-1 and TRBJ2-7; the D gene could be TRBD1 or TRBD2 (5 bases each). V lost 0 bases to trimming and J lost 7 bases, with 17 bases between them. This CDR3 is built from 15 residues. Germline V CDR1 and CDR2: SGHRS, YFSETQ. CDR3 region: CASSLGGGLGEEQYF. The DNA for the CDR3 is TGCGCCAGCAGCTTGGGCGGCGGGCTGGGGGAAGAGCAGTACTTC.

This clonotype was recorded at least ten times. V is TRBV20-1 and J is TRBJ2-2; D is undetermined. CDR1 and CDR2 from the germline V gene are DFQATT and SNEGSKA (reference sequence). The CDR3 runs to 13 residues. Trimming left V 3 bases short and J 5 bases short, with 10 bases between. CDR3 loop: CSASGWATGELFF. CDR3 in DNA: TGCAGTGCTAGCGGGTGGGCAACCGGGGAGCTGTTTTTT.

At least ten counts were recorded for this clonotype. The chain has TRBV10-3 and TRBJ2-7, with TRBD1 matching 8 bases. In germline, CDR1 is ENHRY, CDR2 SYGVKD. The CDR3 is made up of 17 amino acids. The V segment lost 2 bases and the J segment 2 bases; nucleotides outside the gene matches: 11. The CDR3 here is CAISESESWDRTYEQYF. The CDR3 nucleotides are TGTGCCATCAGTGAGAGCGAATCCTGGGACAGGACCTACGAGCAGTACTTC.

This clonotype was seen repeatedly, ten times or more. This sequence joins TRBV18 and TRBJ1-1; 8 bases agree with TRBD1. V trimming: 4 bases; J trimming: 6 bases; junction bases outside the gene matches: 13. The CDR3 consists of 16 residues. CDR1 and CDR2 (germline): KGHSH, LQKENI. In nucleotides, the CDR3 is TGTGCCAGCTCACTCGGACAGGGAGGGAGTGGGTCTGAAGCTTTCTTT. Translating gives CASSLGQGGSGSEAFF. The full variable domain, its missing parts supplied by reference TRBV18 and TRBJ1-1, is NAGVMQNPRHLVRRRGQEARLRCSPMKGHSHVYWYRQLPEEGLKFMVYLQKENIIDESGMPKERFSAEFPKEGPSILRIQQVVRGDSAAYFCASSLGQGGSGSEAFFGQGTRLTVV.

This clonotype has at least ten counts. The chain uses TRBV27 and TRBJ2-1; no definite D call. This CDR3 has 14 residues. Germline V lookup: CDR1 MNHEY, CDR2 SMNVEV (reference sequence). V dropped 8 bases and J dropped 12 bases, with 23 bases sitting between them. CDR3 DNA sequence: TGTGCCAGCCCGTTTCTTGTCGGCGCGCCCGGGCAGTTCTTC. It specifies CASPFLVGAPGQFF.

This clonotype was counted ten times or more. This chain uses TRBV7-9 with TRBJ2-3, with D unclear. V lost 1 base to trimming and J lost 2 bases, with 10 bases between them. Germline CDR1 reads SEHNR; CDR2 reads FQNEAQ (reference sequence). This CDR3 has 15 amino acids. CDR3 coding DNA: TGTGCCAGCAGCTTAGTTAAGTTAGACACAGATACGCAGTATTTT. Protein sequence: CASSLVKLDTDTQYF.

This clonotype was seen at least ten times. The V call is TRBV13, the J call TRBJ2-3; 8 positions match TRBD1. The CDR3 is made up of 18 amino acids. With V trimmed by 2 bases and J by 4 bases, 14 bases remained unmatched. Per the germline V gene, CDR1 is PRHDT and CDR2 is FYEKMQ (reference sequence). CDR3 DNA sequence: TGTGCCAGCAGCTTATGGGAGGCCCCAGGGGGCGATGCAGATACGCAGTATTTT. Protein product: CASSLWEAPGGDADTQYF.

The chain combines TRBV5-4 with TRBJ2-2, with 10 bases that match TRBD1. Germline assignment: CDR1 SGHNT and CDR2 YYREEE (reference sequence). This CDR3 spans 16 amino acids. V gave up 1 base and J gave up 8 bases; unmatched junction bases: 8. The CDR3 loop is CASSLSGTGAQGELFF. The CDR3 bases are TGTGCCAGCAGCTTGAGTGGGACAGGGGCTCAGGGGGAGCTGTTTTTT.

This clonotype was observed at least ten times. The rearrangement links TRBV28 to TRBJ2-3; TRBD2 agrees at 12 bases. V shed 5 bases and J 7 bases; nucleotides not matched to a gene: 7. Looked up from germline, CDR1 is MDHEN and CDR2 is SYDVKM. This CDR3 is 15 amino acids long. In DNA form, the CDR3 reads TGTGCCAGCAGTACTCCGACTAGCGGGGGATATACGCAGTATTTT. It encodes CASSTPTSGGYTQYF.

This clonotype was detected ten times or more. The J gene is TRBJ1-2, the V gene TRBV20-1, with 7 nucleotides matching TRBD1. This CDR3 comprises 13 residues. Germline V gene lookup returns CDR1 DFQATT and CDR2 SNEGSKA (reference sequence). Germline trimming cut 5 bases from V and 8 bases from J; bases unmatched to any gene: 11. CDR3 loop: CSAADRQGRGYTF. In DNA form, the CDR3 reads TGCAGTGCTGCAGACCGACAGGGTAGAGGCTACACCTTC.

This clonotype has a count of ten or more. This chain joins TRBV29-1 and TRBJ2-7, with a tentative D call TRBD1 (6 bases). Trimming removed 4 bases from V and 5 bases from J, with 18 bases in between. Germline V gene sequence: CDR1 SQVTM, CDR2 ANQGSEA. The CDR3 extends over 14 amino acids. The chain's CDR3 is CSVVNRASWDEQYF. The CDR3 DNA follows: TGCAGCGTTGTTAACAGGGCCTCCTGGGACGAGCAGTACTTC.

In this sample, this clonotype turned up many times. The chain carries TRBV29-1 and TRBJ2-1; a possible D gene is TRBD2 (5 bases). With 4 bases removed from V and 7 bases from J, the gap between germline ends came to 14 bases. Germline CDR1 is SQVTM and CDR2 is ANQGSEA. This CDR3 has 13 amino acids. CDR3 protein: CSVGPEGLNEQFF. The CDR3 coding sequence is TGCAGCGTTGGCCCAGAGGGCCTTAATGAGCAGTTCTTC.

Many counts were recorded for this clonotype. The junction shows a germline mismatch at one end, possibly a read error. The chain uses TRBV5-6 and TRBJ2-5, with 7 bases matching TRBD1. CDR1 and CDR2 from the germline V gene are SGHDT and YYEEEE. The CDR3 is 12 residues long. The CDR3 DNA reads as TGTGCCAGCAGCCGGGACAGCCTGACCAACCACTTC. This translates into CASSRDSLTNHF.

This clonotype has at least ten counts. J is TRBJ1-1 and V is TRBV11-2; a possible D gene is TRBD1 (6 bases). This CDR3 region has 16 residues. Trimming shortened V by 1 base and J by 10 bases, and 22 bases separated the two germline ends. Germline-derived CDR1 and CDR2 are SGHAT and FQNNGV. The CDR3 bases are TGTGCCAGCAGCTTAGTCCCACAGGGAAGATCATTTGTAGCTTTCTTT. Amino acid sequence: CASSLVPQGRSFVAFF.

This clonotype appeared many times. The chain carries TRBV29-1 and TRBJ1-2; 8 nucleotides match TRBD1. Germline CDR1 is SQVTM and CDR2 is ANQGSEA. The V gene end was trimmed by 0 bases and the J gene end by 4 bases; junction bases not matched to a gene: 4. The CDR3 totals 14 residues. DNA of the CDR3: TGCAGCGTTGAAGATGCGGGACAGGCCTATGGCTACACCTTC. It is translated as CSVEDAGQAYGYTF.

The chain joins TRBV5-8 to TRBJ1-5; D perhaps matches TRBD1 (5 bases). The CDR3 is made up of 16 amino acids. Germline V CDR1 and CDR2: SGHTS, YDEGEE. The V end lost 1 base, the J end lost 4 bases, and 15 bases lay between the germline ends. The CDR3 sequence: CASSLFPGWRNQPQHF. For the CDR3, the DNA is TGTGCCAGCAGCTTGTTTCCAGGGTGGAGGAATCAGCCCCAGCATTTT. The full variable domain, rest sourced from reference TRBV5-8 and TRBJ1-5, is EAGVTQSPTHLIKTRGQQATLRCSPISGHTSVYWYQQALGLGLQFLLWYDEGEERNRGNFPPRFSGRQFPNYSSELNVNALELEDSALYLCASSLFPGWRNQPQHFGDGTRLSIL.

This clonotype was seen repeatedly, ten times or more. As DNA, the CDR3 is TGTGCCAGCAGCCAAGATCGTCGCAGGGCGGGCTACACCTTC. This translates into CASSQDRRRAGYTF. This chain connects TRBV3-1 to TRBJ1-2; D possibly corresponds to TRBD1 (5 bases). Germline assignment: CDR1 LGHDT and CDR2 YNNKEL (reference sequence). Trimming shortened V by 0 bases and J by 8 bases, and 13 bases separated the two germline ends. The CDR3 consists of 14 residues.